This TCR beta chain emerged from a study of somatic mutations in cytotoxic T cells in rheumatoid arthritis. Study-level findings and limits: The targets (antigens) of the expanded CD8+ clones were not known.

With respect to this clone: The target antigen is unknown.

Sequencing used immunoSEQ multiplex PCR; TCRdb keeps in-frame clones, though not all of them. The sample records about 20,000 clones, around 83% being singletons. The CDR3 is 13 amino acids. Looked up from germline, CDR1 is MNHNS and CDR2 is SASEGT. V shed 2 bases and J shed 5 bases, with 8 bases lying between them. The chain recombines TRBV6-1 with TRBJ2-3, with D perhaps matching TRBD1 (6 bases). Material: CD8+ T cells sorted from blood. This sequence was found in a woman in her forties or fifties in good health. CDR3 sequence: CASSEKGEDTQYF. The DNA for the CDR3 is TGTGCCAGCAGTGAAAAGGGGGAAGATACGCAGTATTTT.